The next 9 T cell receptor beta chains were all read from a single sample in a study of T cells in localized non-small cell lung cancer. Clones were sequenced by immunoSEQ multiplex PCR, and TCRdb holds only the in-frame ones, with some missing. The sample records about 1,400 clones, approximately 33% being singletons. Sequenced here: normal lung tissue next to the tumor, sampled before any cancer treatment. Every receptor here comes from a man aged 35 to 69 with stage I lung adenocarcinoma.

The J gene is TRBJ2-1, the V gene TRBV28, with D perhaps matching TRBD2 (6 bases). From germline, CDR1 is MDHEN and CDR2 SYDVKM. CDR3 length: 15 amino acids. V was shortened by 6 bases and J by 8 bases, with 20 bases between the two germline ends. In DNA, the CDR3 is TGTGCCAGCAGAATAGAACCCGGGAGAGGCGATGAGCAGTTCTTC. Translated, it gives CASRIEPGRGDEQFF.

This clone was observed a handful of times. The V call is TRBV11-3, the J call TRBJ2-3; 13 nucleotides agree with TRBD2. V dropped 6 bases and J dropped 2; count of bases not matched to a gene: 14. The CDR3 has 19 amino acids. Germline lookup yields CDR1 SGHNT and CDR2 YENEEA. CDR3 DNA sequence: TGTGCCAGCAGGTCCCAACTAGCGGGAGGGCCTTACCCCACAGATACGCAGTATTTT. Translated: CASRSQLAGGPYPTDTQYF.

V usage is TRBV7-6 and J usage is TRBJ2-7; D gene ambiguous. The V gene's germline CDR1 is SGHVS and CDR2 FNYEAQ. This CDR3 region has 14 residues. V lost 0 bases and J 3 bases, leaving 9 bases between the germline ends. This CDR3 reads CASSLAGVHYEQYF. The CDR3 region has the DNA TGTGCCAGCAGCTTAGCGGGCGTACACTACGAGCAGTACTTC.

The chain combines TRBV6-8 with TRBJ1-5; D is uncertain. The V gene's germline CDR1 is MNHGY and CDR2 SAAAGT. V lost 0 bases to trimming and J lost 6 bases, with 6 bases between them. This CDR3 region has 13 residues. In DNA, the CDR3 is TGTGCCAGCAGTTACTCGAAGAGTCAGCCCCAGCATTTT. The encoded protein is CASSYSKSQPQHF.

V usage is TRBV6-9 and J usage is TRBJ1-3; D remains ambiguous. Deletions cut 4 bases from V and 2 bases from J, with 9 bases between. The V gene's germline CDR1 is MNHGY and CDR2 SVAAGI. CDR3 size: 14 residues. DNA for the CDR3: TGTGCCAGCAGTTTGATCGGGACTGGAAACACCATATATTTT. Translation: CASSLIGTGNTIYF.

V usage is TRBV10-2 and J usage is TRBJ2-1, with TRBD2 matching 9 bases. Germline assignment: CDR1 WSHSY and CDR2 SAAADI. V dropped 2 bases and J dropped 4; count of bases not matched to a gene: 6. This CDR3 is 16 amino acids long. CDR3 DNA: TGCGCCAGCAGTGAGATAGGGCTAGCGGGATACAATGAGCAGTTCTTC. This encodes CASSEIGLAGYNEQFF.

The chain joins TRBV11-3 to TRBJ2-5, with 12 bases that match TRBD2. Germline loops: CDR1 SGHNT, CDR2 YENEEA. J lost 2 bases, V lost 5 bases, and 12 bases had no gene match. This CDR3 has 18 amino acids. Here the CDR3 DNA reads TGTGCCAGCAGCCTGACTAGCGGGAGATGGGGTGGGCAAGAGACCCAGTACTTC. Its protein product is CASSLTSGRWGGQETQYF.

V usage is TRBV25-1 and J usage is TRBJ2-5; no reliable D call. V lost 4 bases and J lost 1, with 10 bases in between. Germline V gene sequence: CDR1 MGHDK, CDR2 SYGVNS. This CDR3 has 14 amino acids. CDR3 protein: CASSGPNGQETQYF. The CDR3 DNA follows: TGTGCCAGCAGTGGCCCTAACGGCCAAGAGACCCAGTACTTC.

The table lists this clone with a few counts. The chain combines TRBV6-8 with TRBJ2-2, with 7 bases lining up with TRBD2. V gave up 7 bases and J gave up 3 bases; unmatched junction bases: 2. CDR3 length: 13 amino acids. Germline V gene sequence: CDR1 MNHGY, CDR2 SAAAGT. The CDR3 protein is CASTAGDTGELFF. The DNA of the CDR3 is TGTGCCAGCACCGCGGGGGACACCGGGGAGCTGTTTTTT.